Presented here are 5 T cell receptor beta chains from one specimen sequenced in a study of blood T cell repertoires in COVID-19. Clones were read by immunoSEQ multiplex PCR, and TCRdb kept only the in-frame ones, dropping some. Here the sample spans roughly 180,000 clones, 75% to 90% being singletons. The sample comprised PBMCs or T cells enriched from blood (not recorded which). These TCRs come from a young woman who had recovered from COVID-19.

This rearrangement joins TRBV11-3 to TRBJ2-7, with 12 bases that match TRBD1. CDR3 length: 14 residues. Germline lookup yields CDR1 SGHNT and CDR2 YENEEA. V lost 3 bases to trimming and J lost 6 bases; unmatched junction nucleotides: 3. The CDR3 DNA reads TGTGCCAGCAGCTTGGGACAGGGGGCTCTCGAGCAGTACTTC. Translated, it gives CASSLGQGALEQYF.

V usage is TRBV19 and J usage is TRBJ1-2; D is uncertain. Trimming took off 7 bases at V and 3 bases at J, with 12 bases between the two ends. The CDR3 contains 13 residues. Germline CDR1 reads LNHDA; CDR2 reads SQIVND (reference sequence). CDR3 protein: CASISNSYYGYTF. CDR3 DNA sequence: TGTGCCAGTATCAGCAACAGCTACTATGGCTACACCTTC.

V usage is TRBV6-5 and J usage is TRBJ1-2; D possibly corresponds to TRBD1 (6 bases). Germline V gene sequence: CDR1 MNHEY, CDR2 SVGAGI. V was trimmed by 6 bases and J by 0 bases, leaving 8 bases between them. CDR3 length: 13 amino acids. The CDR3 protein is CASRGTSNYGYTF. The CDR3, as DNA: TGTGCCAGCAGGGGGACATCTAACTATGGCTACACCTTC.

The chain links TRBV25-1 to TRBJ2-5, with a tentative D call TRBD1 (6 bases). V lost 4 bases to trimming and J lost 4 bases, with 16 bases between them. Germline-derived CDR1 and CDR2 are MGHDK and SYGVNS. The CDR3 has 15 amino acids. The CDR3 DNA reads as TGTGCCAGCAGTGGGGCTACAGGGTTCGGAGAGACCCAGTACTTC. Protein product: CASSGATGFGETQYF.

The CDR3 loop reads CASSEGQIEREQYF. Written as DNA, the CDR3 is TGTGCCAGCAGTGAGGGACAGATCGAGCGGGAGCAGTACTTC. The chain links TRBV6-1 to TRBJ2-7; the match to TRBD1 covers 7 bases. Germline V gene sequence: CDR1 MNHNS, CDR2 SASEGT. The CDR3 is made up of 14 amino acids. V dropped 3 bases and J dropped 7; count of bases not matched to a gene: 9.